Sequencing of this T cell receptor (beta chain) was carried out in a study of OX40 agonist ivuxolimab in advanced cancers. Overall study context: Ivuxolimab, which is an agonistic anti-OX40 (CD134) antibody, was administered to the patients. The mean age was approximately 60 years, ranging from 23 to 79, with around four fifths of participants male.

This clone has only one observation. Its antigen is currently unknown. The data were produced by immunoSEQ multiplex PCR, yet TCRdb's version contains in-frame clones alone and is incomplete. The repertoire has approximately 86,000 clones, 92% of them found once; the top ten carry roughly 1.1%. Study-level findings and limits: Dose levels from 0.1 to 3.0 mg/kg saw CD4+ and CD8+ blood T cells expand clonally by week 6. The work left the antigen specificity of expanded peripheral T cells undetermined.

The CDR3 extends over 13 amino acids. Germline V gene sequence: CDR1 MDHEN, CDR2 SYDVKM. Deletions cut 6 bases from V and 7 bases from J, with 13 bases between. The material was CD4+ or CD8+ T cells sorted from blood, obtained in a trial of the OX40 agonist ivuxolimab. The J gene is TRBJ1-5, the V gene TRBV28; no clear D. This receptor was taken from an adult with an advanced solid tumor such as melanoma, head and neck, liver or kidney cancer. As DNA, the CDR3 is TGTGCCAGCAGACCCCCGGAAAGACAGCCCCAGCATTTT. Its protein is CASRPPERQPQHF.